This T cell receptor beta chain was recovered during a study of shared clonotypes between healthy human individuals. Sequencing was at deep level. Generated by immunoSEQ multiplex PCR, the TCRdb table keeps only in-frame clones and is missing some. The sample includes roughly 2,500,000 clones, approximately 93% seen only once; the top ten take about 0.39%. With respect to this clone: What it recognizes is unknown.

Whole-study results and caveats: Non-shared clonotypes displayed generation probabilities falling below those of clonotypes present in all four donors. Despite large depth, sorted-subset datasets appeared incompletely sequenced. Naive subsets usually exceeded memory subsets in estimated richness.

V was pared by 3 bases and J by 7 bases, with 12 bases between. Germline V gene lookup returns CDR1 SGHTA and CDR2 FQGNSA. The CDR3 consists of 14 residues. The clonotype was recovered from a man between 18 and 29 years old in good health. Some clones in this sample may be carry-over from other donors' samples. Sequenced input: naive CD4+ T cells from PBMCs. Specified subset: CD45RA+ positively selected. This chain uses TRBV7-2 with TRBJ2-2; D remains ambiguous. CDR3 in DNA: TGTGCCAGCAGCTTGGGTTGGGCCTACGGGGAGCTGTTTTTT. Translation gives CASSLGWAYGELFF.